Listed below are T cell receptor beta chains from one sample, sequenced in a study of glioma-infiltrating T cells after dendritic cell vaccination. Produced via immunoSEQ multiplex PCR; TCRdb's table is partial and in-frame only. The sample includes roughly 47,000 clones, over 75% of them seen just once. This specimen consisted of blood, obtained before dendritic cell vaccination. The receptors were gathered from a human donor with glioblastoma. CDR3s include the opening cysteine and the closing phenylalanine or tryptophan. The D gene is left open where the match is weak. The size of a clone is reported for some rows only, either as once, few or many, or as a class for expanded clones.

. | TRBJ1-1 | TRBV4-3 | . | TGCGCCAGCAGCCAAGATGGAGGGCCAGGGACCACTGAAGCTTTCTTT | CASSQDGGPGTTEAFF
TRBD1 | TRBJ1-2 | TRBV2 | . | TGTGCCAGCAGTTCGGGGACAGGCGCCCTCGGGGGCTACACCTTC | CASSSGTGALGGYTF
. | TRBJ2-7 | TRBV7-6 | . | TGTGCCAGCAGCCCACGACGGGTTCAAGAGCAGTACTTC | CASSPRRVQEQYF
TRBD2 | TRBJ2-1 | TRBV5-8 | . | TGTGCCAGCAGCCCCACCGGGACTAGCTTTATCGAGCAGTTCTTC | CASSPTGTSFIEQFF
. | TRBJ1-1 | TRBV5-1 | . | TGCGCCAGCAGCGGACAGAACACTGAAGCTTTCTTT | CASSGQNTEAFF
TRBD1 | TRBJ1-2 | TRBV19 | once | TGTGCCAGTACCCGGGACAGGGGGTCGGGTGGCTACACCTTC | CASTRDRGSGGYTF
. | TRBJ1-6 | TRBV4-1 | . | TGCGCCAGCAGCCAAGAAATTCCCGGGACTGTAAATTCACCCCTCCACTTT | CASSQEIPGTVNSPLHF
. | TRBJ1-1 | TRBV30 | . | TGTGCCTGGAGCCTTCGTACTGAAGCTTTCTTT | CAWSLRTEAFF
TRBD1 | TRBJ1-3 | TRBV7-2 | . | TGTGCCAGCAGCCTAGGAGACAGGGACGGAAACACCATATATTTT | CASSLGDRDGNTIYF
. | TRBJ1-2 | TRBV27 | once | TGTGCCAGCAGTTTAGTTCCGGGGAACTATGGCTACACCTTC | CASSLVPGNYGYTF
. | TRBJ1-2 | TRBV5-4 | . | TGTGCCAGCAGCTTGGATCAGGGAGGGGTTGAGGGCTACACCTTC | CASSLDQGGVEGYTF
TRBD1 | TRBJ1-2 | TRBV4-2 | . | TGTGCCAGCAACTCTAGGACAGGGAACAACTATGGCTACACCTTC | CASNSRTGNNYGYTF
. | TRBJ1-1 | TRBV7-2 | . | TGTGCCAGCAGTAGACAGGTTCTGAACACTGAAGCTTTCTTT | CASSRQVLNTEAFF
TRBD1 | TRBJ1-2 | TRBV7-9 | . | TGTGCCAGCAGCTCTTCCGGGACAGGGATGCATGGCTACACCTTC | CASSSSGTGMHGYTF
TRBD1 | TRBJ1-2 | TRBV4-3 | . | TGCGCCAGCAGCCAAGAAGACGGACAGGGGGCAATCAACTATGGCTACACCTTC | CASSQEDGQGAINYGYTF
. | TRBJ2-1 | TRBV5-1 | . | TGCGCCAGCAGCTTGGACGCCCCCGGACAGACCTCCTACAATGAGCAGTTCTTC | CASSLDAPGQTSYNEQFF
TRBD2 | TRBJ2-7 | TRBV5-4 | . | TGTGCCAGCAGCTTGGGGGGCGGGAGCTCCTACGAGCAGTACTTC | CASSLGGGSSYEQYF
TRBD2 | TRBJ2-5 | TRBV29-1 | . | TGCAGCGTTGATCTAGCGGGGGGGAAAGAGACCCAGTACTTC | CSVDLAGGKETQYF
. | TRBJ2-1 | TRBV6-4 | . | TGTGCCAGCAGTGACGGACGCTACGGGGGGCAGTTCTTC | CASSDGRYGGQFF
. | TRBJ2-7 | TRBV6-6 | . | TGTGCCAGCACCTCAGGGGAGAAATCCTACGAGCAGTACTTC | CASTSGEKSYEQYF
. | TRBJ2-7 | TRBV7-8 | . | TGTGCCAGCAGGTATTCCTCGCTAGGCGAGCAGTACTTC | CASRYSSLGEQYF
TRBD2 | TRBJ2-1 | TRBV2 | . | TGTGCCAGCAGTTTTAGCGGGGACATCTACAATGAGCAGTTCTTC | CASSFSGDIYNEQFF
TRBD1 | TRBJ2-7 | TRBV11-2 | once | TGTGCCAGCAGCTCGGACAGGGGGCCCTACGAGCAGTACTTC | CASSSDRGPYEQYF
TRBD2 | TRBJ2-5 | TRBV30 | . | TGTGCCTGGAATCGGGGGGGGCGAGAGACCCAGTACTTC | CAWNRGGRETQYF
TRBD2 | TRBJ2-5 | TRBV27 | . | TGTGCCAGCAGTTCTGGACTAGAGTTTGAGACCCAGTACTTC | CASSSGLEFETQYF
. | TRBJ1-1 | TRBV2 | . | TGTGCCAGCAGTGAAGCGCTCGGCAGGCCAAACACTGAAGCTTTCTTT | CASSEALGRPNTEAFF
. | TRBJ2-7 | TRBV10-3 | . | TGTGCCATCAGTGACGGGTATCGCGAGCAGTACTTC | CAISDGYREQYF
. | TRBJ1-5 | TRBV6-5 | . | TGTGCCAGCAAACCGAACGGTTATAGCAATCAGCCCCAGCATTTT | CASKPNGYSNQPQHF
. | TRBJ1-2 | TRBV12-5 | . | TGTGCTAGTGGTTACCAGGCCAGTCGCGGCTACACCTTC | CASGYQASRGYTF